Presented here are 8 T cell receptor beta chains from one specimen sequenced in a study of T cells after yellow fever vaccination. Using its own MiXCR run on the 5' RACE reads, TCRdb lists one record per CDR3 protein. The profile shows hundreds of thousands of distinct CDR3 sequences, approximately 13% of them singletons. Sequences were derived from PBMCs, sampled on the day of the yellow fever booster vaccination. These receptors all stem from a man aged 25 to 45 who received the YFV17D yellow fever vaccine.

In regard to this clonotype: Sequence at one end of the junction differs from germline and may be a read error. The chain has TRBV12-3 or TRBV12-4 and TRBJ2-2; possible D gene TRBD1, 7 bases. The CDR3 runs to 15 residues. In DNA form, the CDR3 reads TGTGCCAGCACCTCGACAGGGAGGTTCACCTGGGAGCTGTTTTTT. It translates to CASTSTGRFTWELFF.

At least ten counts were recorded for this clonotype. The J gene is TRBJ2-1, the V gene TRBV15; 8 nucleotides align to TRBD2. The trim removed 0 bases at V and 4 bases at J, leaving 8 bases unmatched. The germline V gene has CDR1 LNHNV and CDR2 YYDKDF (reference sequence). The length of the CDR3 is 17 residues. The CDR3 bases are TGTGCCACCAGCAGAGATTTACGGCCTAGCGGGTACAATGAGCAGTTCTTC. Its protein product is CATSRDLRPSGYNEQFF.

The chain uses TRBV6-5 and TRBJ2-3; D not certain. CDR3 length: 15 residues. Trimming stripped 0 bases from V and 3 bases from J, with 10 bases between. Germline-derived CDR1 and CDR2 are MNHEY and SVGAGI. The CDR3: CASSYSRSPTDTQYF. The DNA for the CDR3 is TGTGCCAGCAGTTACTCGAGGTCACCAACAGATACGCAGTATTTT.

This clonotype was detected only a few times. J is TRBJ2-2 and V is TRBV7-9, with 8 bases identical to TRBD1. V was pared by 5 bases and J by 7 bases, with 6 bases of the junction left unmatched. The germline V gene has CDR1 SEHNR and CDR2 FQNEAQ (reference sequence). The CDR3 loop spans 14 amino acids. In nucleotides, the CDR3 is TGTGCCAGCAGCGGACAGGGAGTTAACGGGGAGCTGTTTTTT. It is translated as CASSGQGVNGELFF.

This clonotype was recorded a few times. The chain combines TRBV5-1 with TRBJ2-5; D may be TRBD1 (5 bases). Germline loops: CDR1 SGHRS, CDR2 YFSETQ. V gave up 6 bases and J gave up 1 base, with 7 bases separating them. The CDR3 loop spans 12 amino acids. DNA of the CDR3: TGCGCCAGCAAAGGGGTCCAAGAGACCCAGTACTTC. This encodes CASKGVQETQYF.

This chain links TRBV20-1 with TRBJ2-1; 7 nucleotides line up with TRBD2. CDR1 is DFQATT and CDR2 is SNEGSKA in the germline V gene (reference sequence). The CDR3 has 17 amino acids. V trimming: 0 bases; J trimming: 0 bases; junction bases outside the gene matches: 8. CDR3 sequence (DNA): TGCAGTGCTAGAGATATGGGCGGCGGGAGCTCCTACAATGAGCAGTTCTTC. Translated: CSARDMGGGSSYNEQFF.

This rearrangement joins TRBV7-2 to TRBJ2-4; D is perhaps TRBD2 (6 bases). The germline V gene has CDR1 SGHTA and CDR2 FQGNSA. The CDR3 length is 12 residues. The V end was cut by 4 bases, the J end by 8 bases, with 9 bases between. The CDR3 spells CASSSTGDIQYF. CDR3 sequence (DNA): TGTGCCAGCAGCTCAACGGGGGACATTCAGTACTTC.

The rearrangement links TRBV30 to TRBJ2-7, with D possibly called TRBD1 or TRBD2 (5 bases each). The CDR3 has 15 residues. V was clipped by 2 bases and J by 1 base, with 15 bases between them. Germline assignment: CDR1 GTSNPN and CDR2 SVGIG (reference sequence). The CDR3 DNA follows: TGTGCCTGGAGTATGGGGACCGGTGGTTCCTACGAGCAGTACTTC. Translation: CAWSMGTGGSYEQYF.